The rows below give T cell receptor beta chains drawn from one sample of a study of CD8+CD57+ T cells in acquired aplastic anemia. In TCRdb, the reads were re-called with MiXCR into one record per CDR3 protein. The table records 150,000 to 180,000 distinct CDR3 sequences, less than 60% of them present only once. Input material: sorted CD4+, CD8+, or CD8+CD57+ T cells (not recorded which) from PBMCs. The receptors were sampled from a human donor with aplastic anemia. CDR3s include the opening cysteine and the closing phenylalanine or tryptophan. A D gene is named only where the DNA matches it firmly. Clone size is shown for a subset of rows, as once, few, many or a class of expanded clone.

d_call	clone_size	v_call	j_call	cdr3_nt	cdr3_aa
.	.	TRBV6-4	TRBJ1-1	TGTGCCAGCAGTGACTCAGAGGGGTGGGCTTTCTTT	CASSDSEGWAFF
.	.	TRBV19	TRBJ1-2	TGTGCCAGTAGTACCCTCGGGTCGAGCAGTCCTGGCTACACCTTC	CASSTLGSSSPGYTF
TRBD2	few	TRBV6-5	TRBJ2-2	TGTGCCAGCAGTTACTCGAACCCAGCGGGGGAAACCGGGGAGCTGTTTTTT	CASSYSNPAGETGELFF
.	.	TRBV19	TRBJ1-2	TGTGCCAGTAGTATGGCGTCTGGCTACACCTTC	CASSMASGYTF
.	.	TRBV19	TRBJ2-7	TGTGCCAGTAGTATGGGGGACAACGACTTGTACGAGCAGTACTTC	CASSMGDNDLYEQYF
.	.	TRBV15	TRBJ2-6	TGTGCCACCAGCAGAGTTGCGGGGACTGTGACAGGGGCCAACGTCCTGACTTTC	CATSRVAGTVTGANVLTF
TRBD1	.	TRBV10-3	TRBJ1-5	TGTGCCATCAGTGATGACAGGGGCAAGAATCAGCCCCAGCATTTT	CAISDDRGKNQPQHF
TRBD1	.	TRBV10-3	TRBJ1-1	TGTGCCATCAGCTGGACAGGGGGCAACACTGAAGCTTTCTTT	CAISWTGGNTEAFF
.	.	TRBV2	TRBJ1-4	TGTGCCAGCAGTGTCCGGGCAGGGGTTGAAAAACTGTTTTTT	CASSVRAGVEKLFF
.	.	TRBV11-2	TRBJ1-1	TGTGCCAGCAGCTTCTCCGTTGTGTGGGGTGAGACTGAAGCTTTCTTT	CASSFSVVWGETEAFF